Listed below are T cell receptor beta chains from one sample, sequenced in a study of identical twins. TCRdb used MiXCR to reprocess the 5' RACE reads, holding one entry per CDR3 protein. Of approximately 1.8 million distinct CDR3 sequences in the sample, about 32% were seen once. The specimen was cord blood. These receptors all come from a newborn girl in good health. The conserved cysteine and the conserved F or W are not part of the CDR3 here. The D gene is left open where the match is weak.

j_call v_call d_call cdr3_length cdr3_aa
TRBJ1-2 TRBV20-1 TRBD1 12 SASRTGGNYGYT
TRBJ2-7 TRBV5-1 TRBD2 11 TSSLGLAYEQY
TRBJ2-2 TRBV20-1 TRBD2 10 STSGVTGELF
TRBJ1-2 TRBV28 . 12 ASSFHPSNYGYT
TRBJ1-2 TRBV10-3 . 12 AIRIDRSDHGYT
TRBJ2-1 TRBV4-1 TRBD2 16 ASSQPVTTSGRDNEQF
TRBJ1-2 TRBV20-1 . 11 SAWTSPNYGYT
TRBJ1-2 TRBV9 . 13 ASSVGAAANYGYT
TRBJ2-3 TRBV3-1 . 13 ASSQGDGGPDTQY
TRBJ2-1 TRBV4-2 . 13 ASRVAGSSYNEQF
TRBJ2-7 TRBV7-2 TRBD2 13 ASSPLLAGGFEQY